Shown below are 21 T cell receptor beta chains from a single sample sequenced in a study of beta chain features in type 1 diabetes. The study reverse transcribed the entire isolated RNA, so it sequenced expressed TCRB transcripts. Only in-frame clones appear in the TCRdb table, and some are missing; sequencing was by immunoSEQ multiplex PCR. The profile shows 860,000 or so clones, roughly 16% of them singletons. Sequencing was done on a sample of naive CD4+ T cells from blood. The receptors here all came from a woman aged 18-30 years in good health.

The chain uses TRBV6-5 and TRBJ2-5; D assignment may be TRBD1 or TRBD2 (5 bases each). There are 13 residues in the CDR3. Trimming shortened V by 8 bases and J by 5 bases, and 15 bases separated the two germline ends. The V gene's germline CDR1 is MNHEY and CDR2 SVGAGI. CDR3 residues: CASAQRGVETQYF. The CDR3 nucleotides are TGTGCCAGCGCCCAGAGGGGCGTGGAGACCCAGTACTTC.

This clone was seen more than once but under ten times. The V call is TRBV29-1, the J call TRBJ2-7; D is perhaps TRBD2 (5 bases). The V end was cut by 4 bases, the J end by 5 bases, with 12 bases between. The CDR3 is 12 residues long. Germline CDR1 reads SQVTM; CDR2 reads ANQGSEA. For the CDR3, the DNA is TGCAGCGTTGTCGGGGTCCCCCACGAGCAGTACTTC. It specifies CSVVGVPHEQYF.

This clone was seen more than once but under ten times. The V and J genes are TRBV7-9 and TRBJ1-1, with TRBD1 as a possible D gene (5 bases). Trimming shortened V by 0 bases and J by 6 bases, and 14 bases separated the two germline ends. The CDR3 is made up of 15 amino acids. Germline V gene lookup returns CDR1 SEHNR and CDR2 FQNEAQ (reference sequence). The CDR3 loop is CASSLATGQKAEAFF. CDR3 DNA sequence: TGTGCCAGCAGCTTAGCCACGGGGCAGAAGGCTGAAGCTTTCTTT.

V and J are TRBV4-2 and TRBJ2-5; TRBD2 is a possible D gene (6 bases). The CDR3 sequence is 15 residues long. The germline V and J ends were trimmed by 1 base and 2 bases, with 11 bases remaining between them. In germline, CDR1 is LGHNA, CDR2 YNFKEQ. DNA of the CDR3: TGTGCCAGCAGCCAAGTACCGGGACTGCAAGAGACCCAGTACTTC. It is translated as CASSQVPGLQETQYF.

This clone was observed a handful of times. The genes are TRBV10-3 and TRBJ2-1, with a possible D match to TRBD2 (5 bases). The CDR3 covers 15 residues. From germline, CDR1 is ENHRY and CDR2 SYGVKD. Trimming took 10 bases from V and 8 from J, leaving 24 bases between them. The CDR3 nucleotides read TGTGCCACCGGCCCCGGACTCGAGTTTCTAGATGAGCAGTTCTTC. Translating gives CATGPGLEFLDEQFF.

The chain joins TRBV5-5 to TRBJ2-2, with D perhaps matching TRBD1 (6 bases). Germline CDR1 is SGHKS and CDR2 is YYEKEE (reference sequence). This CDR3 has 13 amino acids. The ends were cut back, 4 bases at V and 7 bases at J, with 11 bases in the middle. The DNA for the CDR3 is TGTGCCAGCAGCCAAGGACAGTACGGGGAGCTGTTTTTT. Its protein product is CASSQGQYGELFF.

In this sample, this clone turned up a few times. The gene calls are TRBV4-3 and TRBJ1-3; D is possibly TRBD1 (6 bases). The germline V and J ends were trimmed by 4 bases and 0 bases, with 10 bases remaining between them. This CDR3 region has 15 residues. The germline V gene encodes CDR1 LGHNA and CDR2 YSLEER. This chain's CDR3 is CASSPTGSSGNTIYF. DNA of the CDR3: TGCGCCAGCAGCCCAACAGGGTCCTCTGGAAACACCATATATTTT.

This clone was observed a few times. The chain has TRBV11-2 and TRBJ1-2; no clear D. The CDR3 runs 14 residues. CDR1 is SGHAT, CDR2 FQNNGV, per germline. V lost 4 bases to trimming and J lost 0 bases, with 9 bases between them. The CDR3 DNA is TGTGCCAGCAGCTACGACCTCGCTAACTATGGCTACACCTTC. As protein: CASSYDLANYGYTF.

The V gene is TRBV10-3, the J gene TRBJ2-7; D uncertain. With 2 bases removed from V and 3 bases from J, the gap between germline ends came to 5 bases. The CDR3 runs to 12 residues. The V gene's germline CDR1 is ENHRY and CDR2 SYGVKD. The CDR3 is CAISEVRYEQYF. Here the CDR3 DNA reads TGTGCCATCAGTGAGGTCCGCTACGAGCAGTACTTC.

This clone was picked up a small number of times. The chain recombines TRBV7-2 with TRBJ2-4; 7 positions match TRBD2. The CDR3 is made up of 16 amino acids. The junction had 7 bases not matched to a gene; V was cut back by 1 base and J by 4 bases. Germline lookup yields CDR1 SGHTA and CDR2 FQGNSA. The CDR3 is CASSLGLLAIKNIQYF. CDR3 in DNA: TGTGCCAGCAGCTTAGGTTTACTAGCGATAAAAAACATTCAGTACTTC.

As concerns this clone: Additional DNA sequences in this sample encode the identical CDR3. The chain carries TRBV9 and TRBJ2-1; D remains ambiguous. V lost 2 bases and J 0 bases, leaving 3 bases between the germline ends. From germline, CDR1 is SGDLS and CDR2 YYNGEE. The CDR3 is 13 residues long. The CDR3 region has the DNA TGTGCCAGCAGCGTTGGCTCCTACAATGAGCAGTTCTTC. Translation gives CASSVGSYNEQFF. Based on the CDR3 plus reference TRBV9 and TRBJ2-1, the full variable domain is DSGVTQTPKHLITATGQRVTLRCSPRSGDLSVYWYQQSLDQGLQFLIQYYNGEERAKGNILERFSAQQFPDLHSELNLSSLELGDSALYFCASSVGSYNEQFFGPGTRLTVL.

The gene calls are TRBV29-1 and TRBJ2-2; D perhaps matches TRBD2 (6 bases). This CDR3 region has 14 residues. V was cut by 5 bases and J by 5 bases, with 15 bases left in between. CDR1 is SQVTM and CDR2 is ANQGSEA in the germline V gene. CDR3 nucleotides: TGCAGCGTTATGGGCGGGAAAGGGACCGGGGAGCTGTTTTTT. Translating gives CSVMGGKGTGELFF.

The chain carries TRBV19 and TRBJ2-1, with D possibly TRBD2 on 6 matching bases. This CDR3 comprises 14 residues. Per germline, CDR1 LNHDA and CDR2 SQIVND (reference sequence). V lost 8 bases to trimming and J lost 9 bases, with 20 bases between them. In DNA, the CDR3 is TGTGCCAGTTCGAAAAAAGCGGAGGGAGGTGAGCAGTTCTTC. Translating it yields CASSKKAEGGEQFF.

This clone was seen a few times. J is TRBJ2-5 and V is TRBV7-2, with a possible D match to TRBD1 (6 bases). V shed 4 bases and J shed 4 bases, with 13 bases lying between them. The CDR3 is 14 amino acids. The germline CDR1 and CDR2 sequences are SGHTA and FQGNSA. The CDR3 region has the DNA TGTGCCAGCAGCTCTTTTACAGGGAGAGAGACCCAGTACTTC. As protein: CASSSFTGRETQYF. The full variable domain, rest sourced from reference TRBV7-2 and TRBJ2-5, is GAGVSQSPSNKVTEKGKDVELRCDPISGHTALYWYRQSLGQGLEFLIYFQGNSAPDKSGLPSDRFSAERTGGSVSTLTIQRTQQEDSAVYLCASSSFTGRETQYFGPGTRLLVL.

A note on this clone: Within the sample, other DNA sequences also encode this same CDR3. This chain links TRBV2 with TRBJ2-1; D is ambiguous. Germline-derived CDR1 and CDR2 are SNHLY and FYNNEI. The ends were cut back, 7 bases at V and 4 bases at J, with 5 bases in the middle. CDR3 length equals 11 residues. CDR3 bases: TGTGCCAGCACTACATACAATGAGCAGTTCTTC. Amino acid sequence: CASTTYNEQFF. Full variable domain (remainder filled in from reference TRBV2 and TRBJ2-1): EPEVTQTPSHQVTQMGQEVILRCVPISNHLYFYWYRQILGQKVEFLVSFYNNEISEKSEIFDDQFSVERPDGSNFTLKIRSTKLEDSAMYFCASTTYNEQFFGPGTRLTVL.

This clone was seen more than once but under ten times. This chain links TRBV10-3 with TRBJ2-2; 7 positions match TRBD1. CDR1 and CDR2 from the germline V gene are ENHRY and SYGVKD. V lost 4 bases to trimming and J lost 0 bases; unmatched junction nucleotides: 5. The CDR3 covers 16 residues. CDR3 residues: CAISGKGQSNTGELFF. CDR3 DNA: TGTGCCATCAGTGGCAAGGGACAGTCGAACACCGGGGAGCTGTTTTTT.

Only a few counts were recorded for this clone. V and J are TRBV10-2 and TRBJ2-5; 7 nucleotides match TRBD2. V shed 7 bases and J 5 bases; nucleotides not matched to a gene: 7. CDR3 length: 13 residues. Germline V CDR1 and CDR2: WSHSY, SAAADI. The CDR3 DNA is TGCGCCAGCAATATAGGCGGGAGTGAGACCCAGTACTTC. Translation gives CASNIGGSETQYF.

The chain employs TRBV7-2 and TRBJ2-7, with D maybe TRBD2 (5 bases). The CDR3 has 16 amino acids. Germline CDR1 reads SGHTA; CDR2 reads FQGNSA. V dropped 3 bases and J dropped 5 bases, with 20 bases sitting between them. CDR3 nucleotides: TGTGCCAGCAGCTTTCGCCCAAACGGGATTTCGAACGAGCAGTACTTC. It is translated as CASSFRPNGISNEQYF.

DNA for the CDR3: TGTGCCAGCAGCTTAGCGGGGTTGAACACTGAAGCTTTCTTT. It translates to CASSLAGLNTEAFF. The rearrangement uses TRBV11-2 and TRBJ1-1; D is uncertain. CDR3 size: 14 residues. Germline assignment: CDR1 SGHAT and CDR2 FQNNGV. V was trimmed by 1 base and J by 0 bases, leaving 6 bases between them.

V and J are TRBV6-6 and TRBJ2-7; 9 bases map to TRBD2. CDR1 and CDR2 from the germline V gene are MNHNY and SVGAGI (reference sequence). The V segment lost 6 bases and the J segment 9 bases; nucleotides outside the gene matches: 12. The length of the CDR3 is 14 residues. The CDR3 coding sequence is TGTGCCAGCAGCCCTAGCGGGACTACCATCGGGCAGTACTTC. Amino acid sequence: CASSPSGTTIGQYF.

This clone was observed a few times. The chain links TRBV7-2 to TRBJ2-1; 10 nucleotides line up with TRBD2. This CDR3 is 15 amino acids long. Germline values: CDR1 SGHTA, CDR2 FQGNSA. V lost 6 bases to trimming and J lost 5 bases; unmatched junction nucleotides: 7. The chain's CDR3 is CASSYKGLADNEQFF. CDR3 nucleotide sequence: TGTGCCAGCAGTTATAAAGGACTAGCGGACAATGAGCAGTTCTTC.